Listed below are T cell receptor beta chains from one sample, sequenced in a study of T cell clones after liver transplantation. Sequenced by immunoSEQ multiplex PCR; TCRdb stores in-frame clones only, minus some. Here the sample spans roughly 120,000 clones, approximately 90% being singletons. Sequenced material: CD4+ T cells from blood, taken 12 months after liver transplant. Receptors originate from a human patient who received a liver transplant. Among the T cells, some may be from the graft donor. CDR3s include the opening cysteine and the closing phenylalanine or tryptophan. D genes are given only for firm matches. Not all rows give a size; the values are once, few, many and, for expanded clones, a class.

>NA|TRBJ2-7|NA|TRBV18
CASSQSRDTYEQYF
>NA|TRBJ2-6|NA|TRBV6-6
CASSTQRPGANVLTF
>NA|TRBJ2-2|NA|TRBV6-6
CASWDQNTRELFF
>NA|TRBJ2-7|NA|TRBV2
CASSGTRLGEQYF
>NA|TRBJ2-7|NA|TRBV25-1
CASSVKHEQYF
>TRBD1|TRBJ2-3|NA|TRBV5-1
CASSLGDREGSDTQYF
>NA|TRBJ2-1|NA|TRBV18
CASSPPVANEQFF
>NA|TRBJ1-1|NA|TRBV4-2
CASSPPGLTEAFF
>NA|TRBJ2-3|NA|TRBV11-3
CASSGRGGTQYF
>TRBD1|TRBJ2-7|NA|TRBV5-6
CASSLTGTGSGEQYF
>NA|TRBJ1-1|once|TRBV5-1
CASSLATGNTEAFF
>TRBD2|TRBJ2-7|once|TRBV11-3
CASSLLAGVDYEQYF
>NA|TRBJ2-3|NA|TRBV7-2
CASSLEGPRTQYF
>NA|TRBJ2-6|NA|TRBV7-3
CASSGNSGANVLTF
>NA|TRBJ2-1|NA|TRBV30
CAWSITGASYNEQFF
>NA|TRBJ2-2|NA|TRBV5-6
CASSLVGVETGELFF
>NA|TRBJ1-1|NA|TRBV9
CASSQGGIRNTEAFF
>TRBD1|TRBJ1-2|NA|TRBV19
CASSIREAGTGVGYTF
>NA|TRBJ1-4|NA|TRBV29-1
CSVEGVAGRGEKLFF
>NA|TRBJ1-2|NA|TRBV28
CASRSPGLNYGYTF
>NA|TRBJ2-7|NA|TRBV21-1
CASSKIPGDSGFYEQYF
>TRBD1|TRBJ1-2|NA|TRBV27
CASSPRQGVGYTF
>NA|TRBJ2-5|NA|TRBV6-5
CASSLQGGETQYF
>NA|TRBJ1-1|NA|TRBV11-3
CASSPQGASTEAFF
>NA|TRBJ2-7|NA|TRBV5-6
CASSLLGPGFYEQYF
>NA|TRBJ1-1|NA|TRBV5-5
CASSLQDTEAFF
>NA|TRBJ1-5|NA|TRBV25-1
CASSEWGGNQPQHF
>TRBD2|TRBJ2-2|once|TRBV4-2
CASSPQGGWDTGELFF
>NA|TRBJ1-2|NA|TRBV5-8
CASSLESLANYGYTF
>TRBD2|TRBJ2-1|NA|TRBV5-1
CASSLGDSGRPSYNEQFF